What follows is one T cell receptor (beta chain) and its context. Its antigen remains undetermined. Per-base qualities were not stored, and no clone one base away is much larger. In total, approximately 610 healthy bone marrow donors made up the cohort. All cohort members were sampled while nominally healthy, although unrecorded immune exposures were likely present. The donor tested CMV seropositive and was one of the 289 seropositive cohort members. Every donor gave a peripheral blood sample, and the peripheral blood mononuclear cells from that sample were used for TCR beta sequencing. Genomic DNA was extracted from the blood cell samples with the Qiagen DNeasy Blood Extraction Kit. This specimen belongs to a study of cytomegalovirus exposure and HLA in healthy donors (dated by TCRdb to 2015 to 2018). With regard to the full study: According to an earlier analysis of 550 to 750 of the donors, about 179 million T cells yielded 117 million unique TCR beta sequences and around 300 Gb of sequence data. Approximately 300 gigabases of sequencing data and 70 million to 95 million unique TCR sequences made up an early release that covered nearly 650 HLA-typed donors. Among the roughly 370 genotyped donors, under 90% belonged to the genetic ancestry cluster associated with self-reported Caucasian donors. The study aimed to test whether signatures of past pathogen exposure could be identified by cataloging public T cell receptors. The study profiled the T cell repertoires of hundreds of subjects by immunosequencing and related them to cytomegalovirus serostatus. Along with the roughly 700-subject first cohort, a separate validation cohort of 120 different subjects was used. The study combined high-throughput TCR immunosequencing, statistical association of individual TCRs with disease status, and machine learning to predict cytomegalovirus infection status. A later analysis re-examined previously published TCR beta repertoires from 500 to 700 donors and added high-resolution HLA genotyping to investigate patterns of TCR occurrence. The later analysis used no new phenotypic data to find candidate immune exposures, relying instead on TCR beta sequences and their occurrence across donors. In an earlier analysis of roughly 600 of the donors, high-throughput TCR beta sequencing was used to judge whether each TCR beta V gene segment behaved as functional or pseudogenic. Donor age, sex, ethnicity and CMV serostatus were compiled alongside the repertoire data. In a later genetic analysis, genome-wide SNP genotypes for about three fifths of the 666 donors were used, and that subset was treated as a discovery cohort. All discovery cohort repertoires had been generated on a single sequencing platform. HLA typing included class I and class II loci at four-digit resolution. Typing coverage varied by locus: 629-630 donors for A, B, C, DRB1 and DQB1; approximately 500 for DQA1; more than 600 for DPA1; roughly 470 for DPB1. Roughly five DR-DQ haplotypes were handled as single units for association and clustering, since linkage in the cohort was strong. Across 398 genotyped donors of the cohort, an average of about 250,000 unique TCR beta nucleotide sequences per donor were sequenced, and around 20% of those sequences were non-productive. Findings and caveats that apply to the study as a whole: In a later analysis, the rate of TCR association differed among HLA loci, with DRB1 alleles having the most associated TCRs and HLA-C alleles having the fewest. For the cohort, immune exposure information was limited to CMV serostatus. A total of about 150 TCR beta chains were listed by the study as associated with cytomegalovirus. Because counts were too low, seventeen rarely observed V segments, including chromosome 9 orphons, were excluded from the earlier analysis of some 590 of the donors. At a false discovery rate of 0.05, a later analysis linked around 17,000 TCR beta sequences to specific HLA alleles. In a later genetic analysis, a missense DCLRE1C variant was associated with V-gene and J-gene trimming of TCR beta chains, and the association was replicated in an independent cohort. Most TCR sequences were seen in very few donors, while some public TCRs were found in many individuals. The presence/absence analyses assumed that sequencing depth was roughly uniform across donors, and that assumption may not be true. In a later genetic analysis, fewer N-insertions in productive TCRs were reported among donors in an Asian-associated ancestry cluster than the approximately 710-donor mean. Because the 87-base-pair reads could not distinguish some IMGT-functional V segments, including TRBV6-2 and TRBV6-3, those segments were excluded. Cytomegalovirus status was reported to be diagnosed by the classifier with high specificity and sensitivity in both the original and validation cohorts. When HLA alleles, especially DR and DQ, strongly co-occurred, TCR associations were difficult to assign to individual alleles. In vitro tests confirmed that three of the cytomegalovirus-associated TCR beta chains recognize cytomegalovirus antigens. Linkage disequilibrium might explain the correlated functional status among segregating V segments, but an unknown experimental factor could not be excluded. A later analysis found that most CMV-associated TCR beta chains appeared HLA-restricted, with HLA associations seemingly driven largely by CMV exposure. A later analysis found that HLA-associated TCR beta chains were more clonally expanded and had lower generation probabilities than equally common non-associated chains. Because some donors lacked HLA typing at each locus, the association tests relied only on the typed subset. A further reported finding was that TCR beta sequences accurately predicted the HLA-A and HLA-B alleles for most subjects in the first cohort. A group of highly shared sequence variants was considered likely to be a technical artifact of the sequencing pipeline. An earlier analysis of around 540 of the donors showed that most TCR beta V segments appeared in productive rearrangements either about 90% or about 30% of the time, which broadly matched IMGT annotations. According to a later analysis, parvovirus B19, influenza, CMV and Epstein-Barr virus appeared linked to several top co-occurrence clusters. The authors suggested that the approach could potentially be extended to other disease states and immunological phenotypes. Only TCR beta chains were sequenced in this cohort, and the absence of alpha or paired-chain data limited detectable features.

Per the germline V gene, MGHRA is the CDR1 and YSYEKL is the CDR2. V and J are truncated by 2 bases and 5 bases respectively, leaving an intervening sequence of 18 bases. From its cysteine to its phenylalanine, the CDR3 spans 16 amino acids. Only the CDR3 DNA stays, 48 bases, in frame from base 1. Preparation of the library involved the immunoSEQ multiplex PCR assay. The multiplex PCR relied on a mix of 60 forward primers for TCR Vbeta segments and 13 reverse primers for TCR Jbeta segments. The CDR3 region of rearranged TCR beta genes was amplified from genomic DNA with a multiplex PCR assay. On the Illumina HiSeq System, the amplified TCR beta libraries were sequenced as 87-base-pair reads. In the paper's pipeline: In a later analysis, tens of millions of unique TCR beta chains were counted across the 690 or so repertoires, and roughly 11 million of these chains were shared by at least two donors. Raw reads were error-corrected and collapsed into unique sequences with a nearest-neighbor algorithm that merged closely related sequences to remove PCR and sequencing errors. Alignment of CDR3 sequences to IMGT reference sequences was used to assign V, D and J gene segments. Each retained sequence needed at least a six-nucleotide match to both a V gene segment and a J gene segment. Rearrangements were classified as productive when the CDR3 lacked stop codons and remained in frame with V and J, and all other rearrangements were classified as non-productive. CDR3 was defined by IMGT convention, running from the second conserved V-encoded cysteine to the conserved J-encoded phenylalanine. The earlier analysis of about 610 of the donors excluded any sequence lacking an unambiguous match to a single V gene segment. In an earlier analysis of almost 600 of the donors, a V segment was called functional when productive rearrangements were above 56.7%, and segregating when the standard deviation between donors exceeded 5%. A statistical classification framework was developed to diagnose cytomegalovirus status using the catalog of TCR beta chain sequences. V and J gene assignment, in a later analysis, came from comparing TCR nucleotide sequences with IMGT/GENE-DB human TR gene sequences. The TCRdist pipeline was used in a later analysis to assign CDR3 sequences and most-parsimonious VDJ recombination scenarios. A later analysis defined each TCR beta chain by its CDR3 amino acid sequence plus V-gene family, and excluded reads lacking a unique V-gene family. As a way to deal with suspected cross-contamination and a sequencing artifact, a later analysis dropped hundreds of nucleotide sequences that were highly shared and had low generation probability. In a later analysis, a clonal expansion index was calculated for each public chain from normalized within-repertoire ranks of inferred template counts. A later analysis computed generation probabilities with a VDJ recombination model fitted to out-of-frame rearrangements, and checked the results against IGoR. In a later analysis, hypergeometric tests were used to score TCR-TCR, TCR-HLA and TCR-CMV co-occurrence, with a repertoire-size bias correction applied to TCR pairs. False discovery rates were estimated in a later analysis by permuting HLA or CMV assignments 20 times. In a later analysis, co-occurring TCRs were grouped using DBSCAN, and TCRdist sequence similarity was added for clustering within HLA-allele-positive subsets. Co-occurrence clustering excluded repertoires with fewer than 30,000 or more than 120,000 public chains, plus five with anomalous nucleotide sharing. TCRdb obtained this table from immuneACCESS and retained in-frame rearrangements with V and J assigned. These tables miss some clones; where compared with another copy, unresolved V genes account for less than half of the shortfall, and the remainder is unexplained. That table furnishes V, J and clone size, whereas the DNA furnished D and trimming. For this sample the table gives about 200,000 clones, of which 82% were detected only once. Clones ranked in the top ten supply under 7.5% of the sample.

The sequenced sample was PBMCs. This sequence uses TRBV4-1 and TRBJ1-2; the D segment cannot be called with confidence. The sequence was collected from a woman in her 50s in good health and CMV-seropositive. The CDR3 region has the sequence CASSQLGRGLRYGYTF. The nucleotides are TGCGCCAGCAGCCAACTAGGTAGAGGGTTGAGGTATGGCTACACCTTC.